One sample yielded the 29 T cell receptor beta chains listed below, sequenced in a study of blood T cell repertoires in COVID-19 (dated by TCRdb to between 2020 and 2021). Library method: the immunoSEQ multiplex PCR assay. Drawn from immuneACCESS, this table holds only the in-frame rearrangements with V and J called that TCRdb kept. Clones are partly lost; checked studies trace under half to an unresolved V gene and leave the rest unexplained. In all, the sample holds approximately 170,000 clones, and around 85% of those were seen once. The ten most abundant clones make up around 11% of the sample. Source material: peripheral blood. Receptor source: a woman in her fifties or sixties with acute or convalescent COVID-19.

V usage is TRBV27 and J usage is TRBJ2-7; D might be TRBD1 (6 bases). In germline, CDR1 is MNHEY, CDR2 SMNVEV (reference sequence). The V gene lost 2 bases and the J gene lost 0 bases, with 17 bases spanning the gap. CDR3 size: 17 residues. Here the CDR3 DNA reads TGTGCCAGCAGTTTAGGGTTAGGGGGAATTCGCTCCTACGAGCAGTACTTC. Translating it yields CASSLGLGGIRSYEQYF.

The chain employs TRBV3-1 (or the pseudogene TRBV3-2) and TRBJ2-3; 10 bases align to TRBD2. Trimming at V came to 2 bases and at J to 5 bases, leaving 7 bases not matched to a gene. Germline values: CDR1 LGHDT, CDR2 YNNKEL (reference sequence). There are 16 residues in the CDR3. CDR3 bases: TGTGCCAGCAGCCAAAGGGCTAGCGGGGGCGTAGATACGCAGTATTTT. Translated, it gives CASSQRASGGVDTQYF.

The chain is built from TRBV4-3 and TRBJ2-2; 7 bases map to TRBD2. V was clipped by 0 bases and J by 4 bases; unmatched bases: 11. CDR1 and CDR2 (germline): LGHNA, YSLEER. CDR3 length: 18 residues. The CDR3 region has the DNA TGCGCCAGCAGCCAAGAAGGCCTGGCGGGAGATTCCACCGGGGAGCTGTTTTTT. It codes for CASSQEGLAGDSTGELFF.

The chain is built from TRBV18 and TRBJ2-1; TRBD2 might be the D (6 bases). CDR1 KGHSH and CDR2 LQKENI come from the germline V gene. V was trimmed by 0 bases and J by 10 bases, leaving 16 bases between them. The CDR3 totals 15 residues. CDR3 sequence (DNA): TGTGCCAGCTCACCACCGATCGCTGCAGCGGGCGAGCAGTTCTTC. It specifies CASSPPIAAAGEQFF.

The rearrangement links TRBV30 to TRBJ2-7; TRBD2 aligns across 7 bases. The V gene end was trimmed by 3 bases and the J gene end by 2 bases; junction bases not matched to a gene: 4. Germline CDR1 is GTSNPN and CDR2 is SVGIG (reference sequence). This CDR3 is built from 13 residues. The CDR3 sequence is CAWRMAGAYEQYF. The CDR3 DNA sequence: TGTGCCTGGAGAATGGCGGGGGCCTACGAGCAGTACTTC.

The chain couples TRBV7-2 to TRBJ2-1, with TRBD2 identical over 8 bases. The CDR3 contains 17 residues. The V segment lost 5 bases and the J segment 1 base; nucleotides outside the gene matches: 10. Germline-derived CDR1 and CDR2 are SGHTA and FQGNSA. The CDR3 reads CASSKAMGGRSYNEQFF. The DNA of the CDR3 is TGTGCCAGCAGCAAGGCAATGGGCGGGAGGTCCTACAATGAGCAGTTCTTC. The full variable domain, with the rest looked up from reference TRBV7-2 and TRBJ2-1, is GAGVSQSPSNKVTEKGKDVELRCDPISGHTALYWYRQSLGQGLEFLIYFQGNSAPDKSGLPSDRFSAERTGGSVSTLTIQRTQQEDSAVYLCASSKAMGGRSYNEQFFGPGTRLTVL.

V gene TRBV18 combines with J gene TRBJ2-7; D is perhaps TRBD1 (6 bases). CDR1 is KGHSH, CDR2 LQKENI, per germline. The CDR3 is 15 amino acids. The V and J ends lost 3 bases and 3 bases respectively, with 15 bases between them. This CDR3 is CASSPSTGPYYEQYF. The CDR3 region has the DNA TGTGCCAGCTCACCCTCGACAGGACCTTACTACGAGCAGTACTTC. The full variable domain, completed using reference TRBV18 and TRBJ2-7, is NAGVMQNPRHLVRRRGQEARLRCSPMKGHSHVYWYRQLPEEGLKFMVYLQKENIIDESGMPKERFSAEFPKEGPSILRIQQVVRGDSAAYFCASSPSTGPYYEQYFGPGTRLTVT.

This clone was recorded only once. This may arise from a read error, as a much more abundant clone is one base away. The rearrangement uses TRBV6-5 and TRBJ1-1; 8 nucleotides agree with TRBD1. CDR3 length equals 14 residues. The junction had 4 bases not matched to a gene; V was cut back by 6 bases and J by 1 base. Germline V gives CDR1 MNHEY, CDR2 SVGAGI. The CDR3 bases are TGTGCCAGCAGGATGACAGGGGCGAACACTGAAGCTTTCTTT. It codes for CASRMTGANTEAFF.

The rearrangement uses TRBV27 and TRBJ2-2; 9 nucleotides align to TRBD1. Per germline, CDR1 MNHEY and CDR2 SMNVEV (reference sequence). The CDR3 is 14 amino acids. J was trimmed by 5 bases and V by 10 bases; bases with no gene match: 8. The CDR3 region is CAISTGGRTGELFF. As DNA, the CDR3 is TGTGCCATTTCGACAGGGGGTCGTACCGGGGAGCTGTTTTTT.

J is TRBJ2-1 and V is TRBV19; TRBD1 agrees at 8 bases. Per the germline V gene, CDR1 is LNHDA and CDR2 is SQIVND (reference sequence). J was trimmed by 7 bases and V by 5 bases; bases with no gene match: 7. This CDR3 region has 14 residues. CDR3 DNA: TGTGCCAGTAGTTCAAGGACAGGGAGGAATGAGCAGTTCTTC. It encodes CASSSRTGRNEQFF.

The CDR3, as DNA: TGCGCCAGCAGCTTGGTTTTAGGGCAGGGCTATGGCTACACCTTC. It is translated as CASSLVLGQGYGYTF. This chain links TRBV5-1 with TRBJ1-2; TRBD1 might be the D (5 bases). The V and J ends lost 0 bases and 4 bases respectively, with 13 bases between them. Per the germline V gene, CDR1 is SGHRS and CDR2 is YFSETQ. CDR3 length: 15 residues. Variable domain in full (rest from reference TRBV5-1 and TRBJ1-2): KAGVTQTPRYLIKTRGQQVTLSCSPISGHRSVSWYQQTPGQGLQFLFEYFSETQRNKGNFPGRFSGRQFSNSRSEMNVSTLELGDSALYLCASSLVLGQGYGYTFGSGTRLTVV.

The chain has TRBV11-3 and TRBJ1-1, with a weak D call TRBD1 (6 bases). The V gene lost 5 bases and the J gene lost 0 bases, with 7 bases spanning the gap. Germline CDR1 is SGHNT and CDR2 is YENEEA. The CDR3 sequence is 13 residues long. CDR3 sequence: CASSGQMNTEAFF. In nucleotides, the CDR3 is TGTGCCAGCAGCGGACAGATGAACACTGAAGCTTTCTTT.

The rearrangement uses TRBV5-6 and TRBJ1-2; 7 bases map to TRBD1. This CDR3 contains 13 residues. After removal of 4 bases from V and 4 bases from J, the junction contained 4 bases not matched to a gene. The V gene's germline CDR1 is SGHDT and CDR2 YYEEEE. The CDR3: CASSRDRAYGYTF. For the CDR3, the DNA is TGTGCCAGCAGCCGTGACAGGGCCTATGGCTACACCTTC.

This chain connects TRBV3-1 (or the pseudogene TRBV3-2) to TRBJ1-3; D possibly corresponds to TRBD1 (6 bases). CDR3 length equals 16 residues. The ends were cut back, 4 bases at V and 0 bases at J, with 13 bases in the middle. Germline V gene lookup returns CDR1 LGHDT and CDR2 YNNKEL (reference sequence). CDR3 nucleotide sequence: TGTGCCAGCAGCCGAACACAGGGAGCCTCTGGAAACACCATATATTTT. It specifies CASSRTQGASGNTIYF.

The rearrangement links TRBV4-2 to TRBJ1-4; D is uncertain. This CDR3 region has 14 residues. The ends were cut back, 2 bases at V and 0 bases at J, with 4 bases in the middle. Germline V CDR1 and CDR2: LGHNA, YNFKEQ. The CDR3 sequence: CASSQQTTNEKLFF. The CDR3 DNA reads TGTGCCAGCAGCCAACAGACAACTAATGAAAAACTGTTTTTT.

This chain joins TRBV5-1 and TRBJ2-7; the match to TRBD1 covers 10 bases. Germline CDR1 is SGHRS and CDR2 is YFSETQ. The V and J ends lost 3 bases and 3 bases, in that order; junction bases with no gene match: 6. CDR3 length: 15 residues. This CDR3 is CASSWGQGTHYEQYF. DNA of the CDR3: TGCGCCAGCAGCTGGGGACAGGGGACCCACTACGAGCAGTACTTC.

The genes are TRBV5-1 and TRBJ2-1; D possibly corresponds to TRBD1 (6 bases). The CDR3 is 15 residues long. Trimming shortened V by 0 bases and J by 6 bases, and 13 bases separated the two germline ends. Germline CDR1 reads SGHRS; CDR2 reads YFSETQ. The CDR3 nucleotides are TGCGCCAGCAGCTTGGGACAGGCTTTGGGCAATGAGCAGTTCTTC. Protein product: CASSLGQALGNEQFF.

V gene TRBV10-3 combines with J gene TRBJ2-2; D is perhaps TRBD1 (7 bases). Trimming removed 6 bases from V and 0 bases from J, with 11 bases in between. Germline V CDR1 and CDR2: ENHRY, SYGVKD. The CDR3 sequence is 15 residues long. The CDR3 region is CAIREGQTNTGELFF. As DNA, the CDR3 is TGTGCCATCAGGGAGGGACAGACGAACACCGGGGAGCTGTTTTTT.

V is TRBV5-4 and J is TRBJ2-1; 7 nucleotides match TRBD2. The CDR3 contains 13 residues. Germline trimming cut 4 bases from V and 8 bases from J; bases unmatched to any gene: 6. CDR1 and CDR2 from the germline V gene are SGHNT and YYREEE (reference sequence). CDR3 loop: CASSIQTSHEQFF. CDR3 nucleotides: TGTGCCAGCAGCATACAGACTAGCCATGAGCAGTTCTTC.

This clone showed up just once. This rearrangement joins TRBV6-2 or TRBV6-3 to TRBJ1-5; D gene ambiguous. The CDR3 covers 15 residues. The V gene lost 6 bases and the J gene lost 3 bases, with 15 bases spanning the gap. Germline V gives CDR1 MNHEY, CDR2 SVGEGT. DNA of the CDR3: TGTGCCAGCAGCATAATCGGACGGGACAATCAGCCCCAGCATTTT. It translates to CASSIIGRDNQPQHF.

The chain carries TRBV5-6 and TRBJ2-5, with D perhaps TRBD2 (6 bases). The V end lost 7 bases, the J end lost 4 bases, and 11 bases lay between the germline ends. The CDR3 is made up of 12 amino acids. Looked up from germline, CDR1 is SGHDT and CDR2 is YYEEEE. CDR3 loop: CASDPGRETQYF. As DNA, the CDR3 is TGTGCCAGCGACCCCGGGAGAGAGACCCAGTACTTC.

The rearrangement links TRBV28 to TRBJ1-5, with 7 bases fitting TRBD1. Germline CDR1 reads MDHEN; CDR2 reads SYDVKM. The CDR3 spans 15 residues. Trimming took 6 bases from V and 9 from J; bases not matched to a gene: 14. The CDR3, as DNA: TGTGCCAGCAGCCGCGGGACGGTCCCAGGGGGGCCCCAGCATTTT. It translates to CASSRGTVPGGPQHF.

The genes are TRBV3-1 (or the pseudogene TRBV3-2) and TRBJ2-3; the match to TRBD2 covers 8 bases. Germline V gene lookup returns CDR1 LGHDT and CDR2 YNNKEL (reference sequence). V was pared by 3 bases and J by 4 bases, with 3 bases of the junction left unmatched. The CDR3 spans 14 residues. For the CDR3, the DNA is TGTGCCAGCAGCCATACTAGCGGCCCAGATACGCAGTATTTT. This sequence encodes CASSHTSGPDTQYF.

This CDR3 is CASSYGSSKQFF. The CDR3 coding sequence is TGTGCCAGCAGTTACGGCTCCAGTAAGCAGTTCTTC. The gene calls are TRBV6-5 and TRBJ2-1; D call uncertain. This CDR3 contains 12 residues. The V end was cut by 2 bases, the J end by 11 bases, with 10 bases between. CDR1 is MNHEY, CDR2 SVGAGI, per germline.

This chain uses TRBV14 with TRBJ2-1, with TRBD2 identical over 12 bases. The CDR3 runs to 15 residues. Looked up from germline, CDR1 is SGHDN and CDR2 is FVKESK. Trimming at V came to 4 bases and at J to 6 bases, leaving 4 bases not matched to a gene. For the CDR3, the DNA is TGTGCCAGCAGCCCGCAGACTAGCGGGGGCAATGAGCAGTTCTTC. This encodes CASSPQTSGGNEQFF.

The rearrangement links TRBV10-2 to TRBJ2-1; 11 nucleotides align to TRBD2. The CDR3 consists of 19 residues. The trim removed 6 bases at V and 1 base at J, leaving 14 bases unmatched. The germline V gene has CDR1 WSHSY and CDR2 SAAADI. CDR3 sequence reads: CASRGVLGLAGSSYNEQFF. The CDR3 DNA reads TGCGCCAGCAGGGGGGTTTTAGGACTAGCGGGTAGTTCCTACAATGAGCAGTTCTTC.

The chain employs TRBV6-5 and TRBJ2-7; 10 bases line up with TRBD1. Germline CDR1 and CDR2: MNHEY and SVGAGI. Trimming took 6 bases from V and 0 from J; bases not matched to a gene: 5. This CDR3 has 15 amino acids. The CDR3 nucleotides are TGTGCCAGCAGGCCGGGACAGGGGTCCTCCTACGAGCAGTACTTC. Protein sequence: CASRPGQGSSYEQYF.

In DNA form, the CDR3 reads TGTGCCAGCAGTGTTGGCGGAGCGAAAGAGCAGTTCTTC. Its protein product is CASSVGGAKEQFF. The chain recombines TRBV2 with TRBJ2-1; D uncertain. Germline CDR1 and CDR2: SNHLY and FYNNEI. This CDR3 is built from 13 residues. Trimming took 4 bases from V and 10 from J, leaving 14 bases between them.

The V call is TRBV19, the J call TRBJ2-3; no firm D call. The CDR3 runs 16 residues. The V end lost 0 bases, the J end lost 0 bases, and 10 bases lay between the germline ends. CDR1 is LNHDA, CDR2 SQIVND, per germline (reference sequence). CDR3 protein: CASSIDRSTSTDTQYF. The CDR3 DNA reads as TGTGCCAGTAGTATAGATCGGTCAACTAGCACAGATACGCAGTATTTT.